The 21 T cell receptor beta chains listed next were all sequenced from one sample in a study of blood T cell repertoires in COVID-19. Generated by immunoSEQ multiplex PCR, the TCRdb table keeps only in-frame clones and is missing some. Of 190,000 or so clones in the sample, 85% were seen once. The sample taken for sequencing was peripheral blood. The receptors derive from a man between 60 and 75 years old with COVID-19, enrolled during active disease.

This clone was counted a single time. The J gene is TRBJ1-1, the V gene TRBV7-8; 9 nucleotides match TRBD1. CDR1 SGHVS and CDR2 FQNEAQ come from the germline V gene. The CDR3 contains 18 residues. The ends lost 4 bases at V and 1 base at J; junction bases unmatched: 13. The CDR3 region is CASSSAGQGPRGNTEAFF. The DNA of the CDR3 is TGTGCCAGCAGCTCGGCGGGACAGGGACCGAGGGGGAACACTGAAGCTTTCTTT.

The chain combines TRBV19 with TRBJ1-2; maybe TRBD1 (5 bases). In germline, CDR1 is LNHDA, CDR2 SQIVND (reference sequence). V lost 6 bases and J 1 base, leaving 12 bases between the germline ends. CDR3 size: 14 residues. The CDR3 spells CASRRIDSNYGYTF. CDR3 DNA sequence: TGTGCCAGTAGGCGAATCGACAGTAACTATGGCTACACCTTC.

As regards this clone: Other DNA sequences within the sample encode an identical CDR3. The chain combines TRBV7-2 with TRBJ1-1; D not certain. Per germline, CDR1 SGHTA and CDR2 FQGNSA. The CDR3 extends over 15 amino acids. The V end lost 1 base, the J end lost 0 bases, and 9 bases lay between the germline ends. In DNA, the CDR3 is TGTGCCAGCAGCTTAGGGGCCGGAATGAACACTGAAGCTTTCTTT. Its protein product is CASSLGAGMNTEAFF.

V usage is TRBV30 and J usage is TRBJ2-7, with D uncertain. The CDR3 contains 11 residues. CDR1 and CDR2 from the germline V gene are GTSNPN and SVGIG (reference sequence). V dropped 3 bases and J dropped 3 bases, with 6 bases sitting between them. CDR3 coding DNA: TGTGCCTGGAGCTTCAGCTACGAGCAGTACTTC. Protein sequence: CAWSFSYEQYF.

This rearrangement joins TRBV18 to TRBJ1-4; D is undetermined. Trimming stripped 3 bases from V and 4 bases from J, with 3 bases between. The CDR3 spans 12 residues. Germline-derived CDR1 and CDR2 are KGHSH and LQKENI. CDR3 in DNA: TGTGCCAGCTCACCCAGTAATGAAAAACTGTTTTTT. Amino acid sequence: CASSPSNEKLFF. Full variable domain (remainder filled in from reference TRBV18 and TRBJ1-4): NAGVMQNPRHLVRRRGQEARLRCSPMKGHSHVYWYRQLPEEGLKFMVYLQKENIIDESGMPKERFSAEFPKEGPSILRIQQVVRGDSAAYFCASSPSNEKLFFGSGTQLSVL.

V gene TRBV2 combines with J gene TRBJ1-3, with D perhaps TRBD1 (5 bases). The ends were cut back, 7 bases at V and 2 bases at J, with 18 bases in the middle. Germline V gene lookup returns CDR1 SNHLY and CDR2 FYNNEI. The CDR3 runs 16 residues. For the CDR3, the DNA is TGTGCCAGCACCGGGGACTTCCTAAAGGCTGGAAACACCATATATTTT. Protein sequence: CASTGDFLKAGNTIYF.

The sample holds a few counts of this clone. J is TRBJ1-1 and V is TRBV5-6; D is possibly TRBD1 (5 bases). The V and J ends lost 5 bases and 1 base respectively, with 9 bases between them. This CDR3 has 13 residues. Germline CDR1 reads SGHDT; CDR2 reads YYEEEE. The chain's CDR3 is CASRTDPNTEAFF. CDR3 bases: TGTGCCAGCAGGACAGACCCGAACACTGAAGCTTTCTTT.

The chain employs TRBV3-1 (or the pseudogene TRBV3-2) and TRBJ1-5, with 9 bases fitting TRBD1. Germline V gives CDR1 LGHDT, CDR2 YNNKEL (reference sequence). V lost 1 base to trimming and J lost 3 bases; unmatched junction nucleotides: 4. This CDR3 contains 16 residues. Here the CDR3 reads CASSQAGTGYNQPQHF. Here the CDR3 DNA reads TGTGCCAGCAGCCAAGCGGGGACAGGGTACAATCAGCCCCAGCATTTT.

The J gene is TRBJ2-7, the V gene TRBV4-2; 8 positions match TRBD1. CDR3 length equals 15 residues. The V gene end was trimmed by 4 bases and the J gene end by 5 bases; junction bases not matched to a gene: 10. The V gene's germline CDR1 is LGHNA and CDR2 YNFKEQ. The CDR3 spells CASSLEGQGADEQYF. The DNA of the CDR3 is TGTGCCAGCAGCCTCGAAGGGCAGGGGGCCGACGAGCAGTACTTC.

CDR3 amino acids: CSVEIWGGVGYTF. The CDR3 DNA reads as TGCAGCGTTGAAATTTGGGGGGGCGTCGGCTACACCTTC. This chain joins TRBV29-1 and TRBJ1-2; the D gene is possibly TRBD1 (6 bases). The CDR3 is made up of 13 amino acids. Deletions cut 2 bases from V and 8 bases from J, with 15 bases between. Germline V gives CDR1 SQVTM, CDR2 ANQGSEA.

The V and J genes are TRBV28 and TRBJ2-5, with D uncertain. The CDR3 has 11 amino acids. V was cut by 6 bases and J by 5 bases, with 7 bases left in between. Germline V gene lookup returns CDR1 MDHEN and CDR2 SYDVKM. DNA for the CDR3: TGTGCCAGCAGCCCCCGTGAGACCCAGTACTTC. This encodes CASSPRETQYF.

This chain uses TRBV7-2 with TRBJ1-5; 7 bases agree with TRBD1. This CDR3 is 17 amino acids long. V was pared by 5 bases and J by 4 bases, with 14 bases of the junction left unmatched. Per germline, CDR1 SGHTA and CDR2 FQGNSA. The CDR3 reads CASSAGLFRDRNQPQHF. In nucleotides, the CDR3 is TGTGCCAGCAGCGCAGGCCTATTCCGGGACAGAAATCAGCCCCAGCATTTT.

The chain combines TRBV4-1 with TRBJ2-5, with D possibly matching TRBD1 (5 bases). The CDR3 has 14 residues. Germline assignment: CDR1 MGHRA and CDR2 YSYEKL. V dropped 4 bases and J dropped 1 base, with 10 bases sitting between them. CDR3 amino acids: CASSPRTLQETQYF. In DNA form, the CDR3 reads TGCGCCAGCAGCCCCCGGACACTCCAAGAGACCCAGTACTTC.

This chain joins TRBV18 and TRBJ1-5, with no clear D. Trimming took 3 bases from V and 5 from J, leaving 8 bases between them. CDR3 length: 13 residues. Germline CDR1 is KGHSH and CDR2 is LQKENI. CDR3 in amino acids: CASSPSFDQPQHF. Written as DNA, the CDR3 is TGTGCCAGCTCACCCTCCTTCGATCAGCCCCAGCATTTT. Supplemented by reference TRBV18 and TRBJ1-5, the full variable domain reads NAGVMQNPRHLVRRRGQEARLRCSPMKGHSHVYWYRQLPEEGLKFMVYLQKENIIDESGMPKERFSAEFPKEGPSILRIQQVVRGDSAAYFCASSPSFDQPQHFGDGTRLSIL.

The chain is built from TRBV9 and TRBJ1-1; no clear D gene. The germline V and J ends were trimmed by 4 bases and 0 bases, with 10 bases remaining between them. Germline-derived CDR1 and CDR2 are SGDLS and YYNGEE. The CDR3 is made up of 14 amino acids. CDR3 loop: CASSPILVNTEAFF. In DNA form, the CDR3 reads TGTGCCAGCAGCCCAATCCTAGTGAACACTGAAGCTTTCTTT. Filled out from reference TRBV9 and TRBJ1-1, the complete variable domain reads DSGVTQTPKHLITATGQRVTLRCSPRSGDLSVYWYQQSLDQGLQFLIQYYNGEERAKGNILERFSAQQFPDLHSELNLSSLELGDSALYFCASSPILVNTEAFFGQGTRLTVV.

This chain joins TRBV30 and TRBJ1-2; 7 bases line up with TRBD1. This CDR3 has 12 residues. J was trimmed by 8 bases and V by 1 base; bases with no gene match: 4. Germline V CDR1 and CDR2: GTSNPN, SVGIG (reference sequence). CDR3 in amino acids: CAWSEGQWGYTF. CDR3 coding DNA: TGTGCCTGGAGTGAGGGACAGTGGGGCTACACCTTC.

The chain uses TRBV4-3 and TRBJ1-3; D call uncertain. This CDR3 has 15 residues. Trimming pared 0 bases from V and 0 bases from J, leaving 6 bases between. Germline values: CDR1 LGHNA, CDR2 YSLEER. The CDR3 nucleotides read TGCGCCAGCAGCCAAGACTCGAGCTCTGGAAACACCATATATTTT. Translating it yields CASSQDSSSGNTIYF.

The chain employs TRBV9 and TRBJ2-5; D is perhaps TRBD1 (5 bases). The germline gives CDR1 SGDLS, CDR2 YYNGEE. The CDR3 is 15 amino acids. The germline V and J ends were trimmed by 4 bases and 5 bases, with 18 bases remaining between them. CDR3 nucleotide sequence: TGTGCCAGCAGCCCCGGGCAGGGTTCGAGCGAGACCCAGTACTTC. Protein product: CASSPGQGSSETQYF.

CDR3 bases: TGCGCCAGCGGCGAGACTAGCGGATCCTACAATGAGCAGTTCTTC. Protein sequence: CASGETSGSYNEQFF. The rearrangement uses TRBV5-1 and TRBJ2-1; 9 bases fit TRBD2. The CDR3 length is 15 residues. Germline-derived CDR1 and CDR2 are SGHRS and YFSETQ. Germline trimming cut 7 bases from V and 1 base from J; bases unmatched to any gene: 6.

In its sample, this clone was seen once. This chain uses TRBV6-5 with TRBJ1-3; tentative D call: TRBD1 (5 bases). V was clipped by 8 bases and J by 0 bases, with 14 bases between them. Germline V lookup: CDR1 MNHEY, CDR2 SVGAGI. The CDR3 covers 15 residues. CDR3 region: CASSPWQGSGNTIYF. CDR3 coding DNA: TGTGCCAGCTCCCCCTGGCAGGGCTCTGGAAACACCATATATTTT.

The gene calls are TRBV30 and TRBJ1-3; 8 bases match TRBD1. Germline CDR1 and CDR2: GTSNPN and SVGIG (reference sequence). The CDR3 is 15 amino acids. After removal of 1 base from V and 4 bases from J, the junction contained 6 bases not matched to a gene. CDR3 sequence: CAWSGGQGVGNTIYF. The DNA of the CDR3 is TGTGCCTGGAGTGGAGGACAGGGAGTAGGAAACACCATATATTTT.